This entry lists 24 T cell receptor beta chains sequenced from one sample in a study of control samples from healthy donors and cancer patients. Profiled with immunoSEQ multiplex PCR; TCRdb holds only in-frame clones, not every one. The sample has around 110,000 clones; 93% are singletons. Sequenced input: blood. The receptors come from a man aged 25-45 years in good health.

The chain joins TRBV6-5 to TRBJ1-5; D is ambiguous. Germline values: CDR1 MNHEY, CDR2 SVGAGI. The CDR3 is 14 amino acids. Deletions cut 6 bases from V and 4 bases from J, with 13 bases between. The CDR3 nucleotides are TGTGCCAGCAGAGTAGGGTATCTGAATCAGCCCCAGCATTTT. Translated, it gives CASRVGYLNQPQHF.

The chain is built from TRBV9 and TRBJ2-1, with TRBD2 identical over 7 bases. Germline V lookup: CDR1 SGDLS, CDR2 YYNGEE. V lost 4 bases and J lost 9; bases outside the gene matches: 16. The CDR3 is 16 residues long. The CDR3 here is CASSLTGTIGISEQFF. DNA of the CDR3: TGTGCCAGCAGCCTTACCGGGACTATTGGAATCAGTGAGCAGTTCTTC.

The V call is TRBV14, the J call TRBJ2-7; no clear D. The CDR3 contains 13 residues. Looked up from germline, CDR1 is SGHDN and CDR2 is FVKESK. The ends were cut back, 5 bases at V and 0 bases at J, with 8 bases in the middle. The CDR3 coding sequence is TGTGCCAGCAGCGGTCACAACTCCTACGAGCAGTACGTC. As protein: CASSGHNSYEQYV.

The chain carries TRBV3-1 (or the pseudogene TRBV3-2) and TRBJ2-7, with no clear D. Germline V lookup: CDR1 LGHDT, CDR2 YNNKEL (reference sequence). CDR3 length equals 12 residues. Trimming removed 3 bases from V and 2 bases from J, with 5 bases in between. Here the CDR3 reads CASSQRTYEQYF. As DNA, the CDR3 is TGTGCCAGCAGCCAGCGGACCTACGAGCAGTACTTC.

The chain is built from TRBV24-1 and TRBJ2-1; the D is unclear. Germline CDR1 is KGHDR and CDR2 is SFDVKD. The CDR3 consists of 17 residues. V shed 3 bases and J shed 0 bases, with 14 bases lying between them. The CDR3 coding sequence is TGTGCCACCAGTGATCCTAAACCTGGCGTCTCCTACAATGAGCAGTTCTTC. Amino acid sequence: CATSDPKPGVSYNEQFF.

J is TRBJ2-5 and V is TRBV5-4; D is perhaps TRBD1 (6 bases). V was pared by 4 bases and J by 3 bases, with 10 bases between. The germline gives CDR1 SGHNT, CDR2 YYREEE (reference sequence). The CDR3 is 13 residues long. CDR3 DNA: TGTGCCAGCAGCCGGAAGGGGGAAGAGACCCAGTACTTC. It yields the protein CASSRKGEETQYF.

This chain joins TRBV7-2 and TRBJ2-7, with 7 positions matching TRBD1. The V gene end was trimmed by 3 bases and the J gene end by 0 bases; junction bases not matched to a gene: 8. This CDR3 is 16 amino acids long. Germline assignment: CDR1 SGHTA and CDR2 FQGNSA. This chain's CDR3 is CASSFEGRGFSYEQYF. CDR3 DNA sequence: TGTGCCAGCAGCTTTGAAGGCAGGGGGTTCTCCTACGAGCAGTACTTC. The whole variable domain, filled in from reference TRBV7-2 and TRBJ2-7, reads GAGVSQSPSNKVTEKGKDVELRCDPISGHTALYWYRQSLGQGLEFLIYFQGNSAPDKSGLPSDRFSAERTGGSVSTLTIQRTQQEDSAVYLCASSFEGRGFSYEQYFGPGTRLTVT.

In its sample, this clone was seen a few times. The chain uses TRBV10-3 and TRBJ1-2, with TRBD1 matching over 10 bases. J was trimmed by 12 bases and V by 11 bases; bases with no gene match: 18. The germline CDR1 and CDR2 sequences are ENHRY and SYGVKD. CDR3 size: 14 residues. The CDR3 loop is CASQGGQGTARNTF. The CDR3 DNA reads TGTGCCTCCCAGGGGGGACAGGGGACTGCAAGGAACACCTTC.

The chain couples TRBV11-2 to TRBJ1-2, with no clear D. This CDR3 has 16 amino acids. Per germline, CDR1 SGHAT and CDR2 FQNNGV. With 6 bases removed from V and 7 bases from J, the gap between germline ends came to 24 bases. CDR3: CASSQSGHVGQTGYTF. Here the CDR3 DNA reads TGTGCCAGCAGTCAGAGTGGGCATGTAGGGCAAACTGGCTACACCTTC.

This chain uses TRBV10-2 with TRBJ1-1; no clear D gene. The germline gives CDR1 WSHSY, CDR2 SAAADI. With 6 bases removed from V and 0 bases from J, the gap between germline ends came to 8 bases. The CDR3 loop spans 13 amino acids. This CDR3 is CASRDPMNTEAFF. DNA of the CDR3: TGCGCCAGCAGAGATCCCATGAACACTGAAGCTTTCTTT.

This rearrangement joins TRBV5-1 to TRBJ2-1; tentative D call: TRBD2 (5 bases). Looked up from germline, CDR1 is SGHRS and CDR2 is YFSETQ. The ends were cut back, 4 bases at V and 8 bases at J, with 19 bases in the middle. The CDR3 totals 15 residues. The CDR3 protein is CASSLTSTPGYEQFF. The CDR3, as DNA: TGCGCCAGCAGCCTCACTAGTACCCCTGGCTATGAGCAGTTCTTC.

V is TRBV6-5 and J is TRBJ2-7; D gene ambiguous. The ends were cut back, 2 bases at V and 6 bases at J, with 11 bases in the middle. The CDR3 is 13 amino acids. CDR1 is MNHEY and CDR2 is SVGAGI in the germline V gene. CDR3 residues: CASSYIQSSEQYF. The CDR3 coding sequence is TGTGCCAGCAGTTACATACAGTCGTCCGAGCAGTACTTC.

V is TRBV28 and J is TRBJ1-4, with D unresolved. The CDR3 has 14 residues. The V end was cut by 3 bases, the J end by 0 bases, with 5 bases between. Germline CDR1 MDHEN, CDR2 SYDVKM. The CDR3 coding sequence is TGTGCCAGCAGTTTTTACCCAACTAATGAAAAACTGTTTTTT. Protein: CASSFYPTNEKLFF. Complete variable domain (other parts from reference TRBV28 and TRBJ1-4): DVKVTQSSRYLVKRTGEKVFLECVQDMDHENMFWYRQDPGLGLRLIYFSYDVKMKEKGDIPEGYSVSREKKERFSLILESASTNQTSMYLCASSFYPTNEKLFFGSGTQLSVL.

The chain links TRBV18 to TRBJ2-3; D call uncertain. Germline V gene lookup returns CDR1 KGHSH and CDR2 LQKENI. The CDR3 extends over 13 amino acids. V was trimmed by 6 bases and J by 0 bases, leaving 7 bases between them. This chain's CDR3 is CASSRRSTDTQYF. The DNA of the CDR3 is TGTGCCAGCTCCCGCAGAAGCACAGATACGCAGTATTTT.

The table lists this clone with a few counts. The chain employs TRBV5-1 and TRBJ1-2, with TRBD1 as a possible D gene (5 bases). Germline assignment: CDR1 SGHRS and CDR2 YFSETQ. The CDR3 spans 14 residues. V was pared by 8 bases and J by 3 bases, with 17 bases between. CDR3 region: CASKPGRGDYGYTF. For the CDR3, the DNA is TGCGCCAGTAAACCAGGACGGGGGGACTATGGCTACACCTTC.

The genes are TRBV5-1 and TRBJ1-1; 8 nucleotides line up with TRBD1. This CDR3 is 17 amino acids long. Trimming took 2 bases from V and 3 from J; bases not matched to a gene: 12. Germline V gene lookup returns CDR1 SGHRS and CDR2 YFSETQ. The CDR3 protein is CASSLLQGDGVHTEAFF. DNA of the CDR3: TGCGCCAGCAGCTTACTACAGGGGGACGGGGTTCACACTGAAGCTTTCTTT.

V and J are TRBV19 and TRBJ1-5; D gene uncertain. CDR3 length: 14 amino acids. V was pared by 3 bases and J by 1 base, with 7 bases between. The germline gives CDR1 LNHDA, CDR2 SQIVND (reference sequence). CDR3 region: CASSISGSNQPQHF. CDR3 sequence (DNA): TGTGCCAGTAGTATTTCGGGAAGCAATCAGCCCCAGCATTTT.

The CDR3 bases are TGTGCCAGCAAACTCACAGGGGATTCCTACAATGAGCAGTTCTTC. It specifies CASKLTGDSYNEQFF. The V gene is TRBV5-5, the J gene TRBJ2-1; 7 bases match TRBD1. CDR3 size: 15 residues. Germline CDR1 reads SGHKS; CDR2 reads YYEKEE (reference sequence). The ends lost 6 bases at V and 1 base at J; junction bases unmatched: 7.

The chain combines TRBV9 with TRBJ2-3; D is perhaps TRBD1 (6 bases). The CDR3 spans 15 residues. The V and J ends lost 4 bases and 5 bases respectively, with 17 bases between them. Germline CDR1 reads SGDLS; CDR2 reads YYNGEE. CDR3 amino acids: CASSTTDSTLDTQYF. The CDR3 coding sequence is TGTGCCAGCAGCACAACGGACAGCACTCTAGATACGCAGTATTTT.

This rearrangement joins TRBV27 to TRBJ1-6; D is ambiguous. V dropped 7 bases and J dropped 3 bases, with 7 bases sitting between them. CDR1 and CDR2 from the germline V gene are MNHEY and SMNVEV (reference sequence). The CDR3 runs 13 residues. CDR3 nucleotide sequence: TGTGCCAGCAAGAACAGCTATAATTCACCCCTCCACTTT. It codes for CASKNSYNSPLHF.

The CDR3 sequence is CASSSRDGRHQPQHF. The DNA of the CDR3 is TGTGCCAGCAGTTCGCGCGACGGGAGACATCAGCCCCAGCATTTT. This chain joins TRBV28 and TRBJ1-5; D is uncertain. The CDR3 covers 15 residues. V lost 4 bases and J lost 5, with 15 bases in between. The germline gives CDR1 MDHEN, CDR2 SYDVKM.

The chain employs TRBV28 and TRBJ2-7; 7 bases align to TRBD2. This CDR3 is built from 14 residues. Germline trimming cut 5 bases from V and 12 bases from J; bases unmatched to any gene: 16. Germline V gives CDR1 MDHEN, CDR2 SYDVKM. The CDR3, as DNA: TGTGCCAGCAGTGCCCGACTAGCCGTTCTCGAGGGGTACTTC. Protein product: CASSARLAVLEGYF.

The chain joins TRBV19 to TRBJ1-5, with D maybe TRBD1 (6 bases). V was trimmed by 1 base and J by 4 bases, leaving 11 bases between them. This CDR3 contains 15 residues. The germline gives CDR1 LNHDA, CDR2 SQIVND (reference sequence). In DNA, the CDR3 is TGTGCCAGTAGTATAGTCCCAGGACAGAATCAGCCCCAGCATTTT. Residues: CASSIVPGQNQPQHF.

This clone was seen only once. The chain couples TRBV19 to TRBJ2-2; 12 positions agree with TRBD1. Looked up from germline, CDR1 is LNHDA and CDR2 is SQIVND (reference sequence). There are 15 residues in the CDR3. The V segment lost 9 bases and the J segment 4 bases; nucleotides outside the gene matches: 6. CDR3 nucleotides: TGTGCCAGCAACATGGGACAGGGGGCCACCGGGGAGCTGTTTTTT. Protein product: CASNMGQGATGELFF.